These 5 T cell receptor beta chains were all obtained from the same sample, sequenced in a study of post-analysis software for immune sequencing data. The study, taken as a whole, reports: TRBV5-6, TRBV5-1 and TRBV20-1 belonged to a set of roughly five TRBV segments that were more frequent in patients than controls.

No antigens are known for them. cDNA libraries of TCR beta carried unique molecular identifiers. TCRdb reanalysed the PCR reads using MiXCR and keeps one entry per CDR3 protein. The profile shows around 710,000 distinct CDR3 sequences, just over 45% of them singletons. Source material: blood. Receptors originate from a girl aged 5 to 17 with multiple sclerosis.

This clonotype came up a few times. J is TRBJ2-7 and V is TRBV20-1; 7 bases agree with TRBD1. The trim removed 6 bases at V and 7 bases at J, leaving 6 bases unmatched. Per the germline V gene, CDR1 is DFQATT and CDR2 is SNEGSKA (reference sequence). CDR3 length equals 11 residues. The CDR3 loop is CSAAGGVEQYF. Written as DNA, the CDR3 is TGCAGTGCGGCAGGGGGTGTTGAGCAGTACTTC.

This clonotype was recorded a few times. This chain joins TRBV29-1 and TRBJ2-7; possibly TRBD1 or TRBD2 for D (5 bases each). The germline V and J ends were trimmed by 6 bases and 3 bases, with 12 bases remaining between them. This CDR3 is 12 amino acids long. Germline assignment: CDR1 SQVTM and CDR2 ANQGSEA. The CDR3 sequence: CSVAWDRYEQYF. CDR3 nucleotides: TGCAGCGTCGCATGGGACCGCTACGAGCAGTACTTC.

The rearrangement joins TRBV5-1 to TRBJ2-1; 9 bases are a match to TRBD2. Looked up from germline, CDR1 is SGHRS and CDR2 is YFSETQ. This CDR3 comprises 15 residues. V lost 4 bases and J lost 7; bases outside the gene matches: 9. The CDR3 DNA reads as TGCGCCAGCAGCCGTAGCGGGAGCTTGGGGAATGAGCAGTTCTTC. Its translation: CASSRSGSLGNEQFF.

This clonotype was detected only a few times. V gene TRBV20-1 combines with J gene TRBJ2-7; possible D gene TRBD2, 7 bases. Trimming left V 2 bases short and J 2 bases short, with 13 bases between. Germline V gene lookup returns CDR1 DFQATT and CDR2 SNEGSKA (reference sequence). This CDR3 is built from 14 residues. Written as DNA, the CDR3 is TGCAGTGCTAGAAAAGGGGGAGGGCCCTACGAGCAGTACTTC. It encodes CSARKGGGPYEQYF.

This clonotype occurred a few times. The chain employs TRBV6-5 and TRBJ2-1; maybe TRBD2 (5 bases). Trimming cost V 6 bases and J 10 bases, with 10 bases left between them. Germline CDR1 reads MNHEY; CDR2 reads SVGAGI. The CDR3 sequence is 11 residues long. The CDR3 sequence is CASRDSSEQFF. The CDR3 nucleotides read TGTGCCAGCAGGGATTCTAGCGAGCAGTTCTTC.